The TCR beta chain under discussion was sequenced for a study of blood T cell repertoires in COVID-19. About the study: Samples taken during acute and convalescent COVID-19 were collected in the United States, Italy and Spain. PBMCs, B-cell-depleted T cells, or T cells provided the cDNA or gDNA that made up the material.

Trimming cost V 2 bases and J 12 bases; bases outside gene matches: 5. CDR1 and CDR2 (germline): MNHEY, SVGAGI. This CDR3 comprises 14 residues. Enrollment of patients from Seattle took place during active infection, with longitudinal follow-up. Per the authors' pipeline: Using reference gene primer amplification, nucleated cell counts were estimated. The repertoire was sequenced with immunoSEQ multiplex PCR; TCRdb's copy has only in-frame clones and lacks some. The V and J calls and clone size are taken from that table; D and trimming were inferred from the DNA. The sample has some 190,000 clones, under 90% seen once; the top ten hold approximately 18%.

This clonotype was sampled from a person aged 65 to 85 with COVID-19, enrolled during active disease. The chain joins TRBV6-5 to TRBJ1-6; TRBD1 matches 9 bases. Sequenced material: peripheral blood. For the CDR3, the DNA is TGTGCCAGCAGTTACATGGGACAGGGTCTACCCCTCCACTTT. As protein: CASSYMGQGLPLHF.